The clone carrying this TCR beta chain was seen many times. Its specificity is not known. These data come from a study of T-cell memory formation after mild COVID-19. Overall study: Among the donors, TCR clusters were largely specific to each donor. Findings of the study overall: The authors left the SARS-CoV-2 specificity of second-wave clones peaking on day 37 unconfirmed. Memory from before infection featured some responding clones, which suggests cross-reactive memory joined. The CD4+ clones that contracted clustered mainly within CM and EM, and the CD8+ clones concentrated in EMRA.

TCRdb used MiXCR to reprocess the 5' RACE reads, holding one entry per CDR3 protein. Here the sample spans roughly 500,000 distinct CDR3 sequences, 20% being singletons. The CDR3 totals 15 residues. Per germline, CDR1 SGHRS and CDR2 YFSETQ. Trimming left V 4 bases short and J 4 bases short, with 17 bases between. The chain uses TRBV5-1 and TRBJ1-1, with D possibly TRBD1 on 5 matching bases. The receptor was derived from an adult woman who had mild COVID-19 (a few samples of this study predate the infection). Cell type and time point are not known. The specimen was PBMCs or a T cell subset sorted from them (not recorded which). The CDR3 protein is CASSPPLGQGTEAFF. CDR3 DNA sequence: TGCGCCAGCAGCCCCCCCCTGGGGCAGGGCACTGAAGCTTTCTTT.